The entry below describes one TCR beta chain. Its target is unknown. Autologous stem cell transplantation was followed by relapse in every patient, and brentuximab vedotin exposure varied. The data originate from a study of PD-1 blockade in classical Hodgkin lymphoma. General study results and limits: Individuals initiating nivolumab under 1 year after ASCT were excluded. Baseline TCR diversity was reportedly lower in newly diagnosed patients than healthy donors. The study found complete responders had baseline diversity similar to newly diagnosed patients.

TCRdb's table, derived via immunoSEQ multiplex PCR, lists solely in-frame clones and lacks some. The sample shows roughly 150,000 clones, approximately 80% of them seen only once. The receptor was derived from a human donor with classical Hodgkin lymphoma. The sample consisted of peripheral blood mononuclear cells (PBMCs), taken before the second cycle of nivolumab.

This chain's CDR3 is CASSLKGAGQPQHF. DNA for the CDR3: TGTGCCAGCAGCTTGAAAGGGGCAGGCCAGCCCCAGCATTTT. The rearrangement uses TRBV5-4 and TRBJ1-5, with D possibly being TRBD1 (5 bases). CDR1 is SGHNT, CDR2 YYREEE, per germline (reference sequence). Deletions cut 1 base from V and 7 bases from J, with 12 bases between. There are 14 residues in the CDR3.